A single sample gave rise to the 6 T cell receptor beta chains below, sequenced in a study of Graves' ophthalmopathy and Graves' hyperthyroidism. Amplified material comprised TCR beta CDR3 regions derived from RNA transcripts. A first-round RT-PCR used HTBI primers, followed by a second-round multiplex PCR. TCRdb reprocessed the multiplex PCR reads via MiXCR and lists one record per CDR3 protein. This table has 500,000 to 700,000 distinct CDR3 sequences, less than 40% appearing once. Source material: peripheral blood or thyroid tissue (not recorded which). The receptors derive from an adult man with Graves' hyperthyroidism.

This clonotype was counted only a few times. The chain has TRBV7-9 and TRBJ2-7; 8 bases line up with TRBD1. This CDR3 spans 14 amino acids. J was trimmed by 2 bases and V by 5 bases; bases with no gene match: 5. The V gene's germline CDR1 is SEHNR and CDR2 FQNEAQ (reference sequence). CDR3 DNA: TGTGCCAGCAGCGCCGACAGGGGACCCTACGAGCAGTACTTC. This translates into CASSADRGPYEQYF.

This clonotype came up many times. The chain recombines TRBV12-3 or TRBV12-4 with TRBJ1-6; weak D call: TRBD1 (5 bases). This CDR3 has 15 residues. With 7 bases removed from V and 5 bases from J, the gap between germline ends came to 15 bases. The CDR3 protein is CASTPGRTNNSPLHF. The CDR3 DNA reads TGTGCCAGCACACCAGGAAGGACAAATAATTCACCCCTCCACTTT.

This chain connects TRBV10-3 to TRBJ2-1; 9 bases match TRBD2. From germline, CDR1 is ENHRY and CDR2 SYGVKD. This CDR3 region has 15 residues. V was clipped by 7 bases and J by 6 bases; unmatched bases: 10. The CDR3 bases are TGTGCCATCAACACCGGGACTAGCCAATCCAATGAGCAGTTCTTC. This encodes CAINTGTSQSNEQFF.

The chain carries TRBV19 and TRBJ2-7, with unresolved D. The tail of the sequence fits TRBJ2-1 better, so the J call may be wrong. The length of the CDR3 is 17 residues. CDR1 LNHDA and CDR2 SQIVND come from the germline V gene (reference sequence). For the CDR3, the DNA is TGTGCCAGTAGTATAGGAAGTTGGCGGAGAGACTGGAATGAGCAGTTCTTC. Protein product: CASSIGSWRRDWNEQFF.

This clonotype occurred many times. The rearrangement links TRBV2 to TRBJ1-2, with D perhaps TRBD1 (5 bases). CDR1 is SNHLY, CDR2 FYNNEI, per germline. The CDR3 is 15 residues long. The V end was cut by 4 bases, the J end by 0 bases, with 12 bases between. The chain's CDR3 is CASSVLGTANYGYTF. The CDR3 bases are TGTGCCAGCAGTGTCCTCGGGACGGCTAACTATGGCTACACCTTC.

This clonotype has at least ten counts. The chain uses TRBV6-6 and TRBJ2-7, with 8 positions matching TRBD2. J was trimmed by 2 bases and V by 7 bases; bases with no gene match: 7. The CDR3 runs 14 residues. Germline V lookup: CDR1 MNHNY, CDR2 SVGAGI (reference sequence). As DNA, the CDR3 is TGTGCCAGCATTCCGCGGGAGGCTACCTACGAGCAGTACTTC. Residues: CASIPREATYEQYF.